This TCR beta chain was observed in a study of beta chain features in type 1 diabetes. Study summary: The patients were much like the healthy donors in age, gender and cell yields. All of the samples together had 85 million to 130 million sorted cells examined.

The study reverse transcribed the entire isolated RNA, so it sequenced expressed TCRB transcripts. Libraries were prepared by immunoSEQ multiplex PCR; TCRdb keeps only in-frame clonotypes and omits some of them. Of under 400,000 clones listed, 13% to 15% are singletons. This CDR3 comprises 14 residues. CDR1 LNHDA and CDR2 SQIVND come from the germline V gene (reference sequence). The ends lost 2 bases at V and 6 bases at J; junction bases unmatched: 6. This clonotype was sampled from a man aged 30 to 45 in good health. The chain joins TRBV19 to TRBJ1-2; 7 bases map to TRBD1. The sequenced sample was central memory CD4+ T cells from blood. As DNA, the CDR3 is TGTGCCAGTAGTATAAAGGGGGCGACGGATGGCTACACCTTC. It translates to CASSIKGATDGYTF.